The following is a T cell receptor (beta chain) sequence with its context. The specificity of this receptor is unknown. No qualities accompany the bases; no much larger clone lies one base away. The data are from a study of blood T cell repertoires in COVID-19 (dated by TCRdb to about 2020). Regarding the study in general: Collaborator samples came from the United States, Italy and Spain and covered acute and convalescent phases of COVID-19. The prospective study material was composed of cDNA or gDNA derived from T cells, B-cell-depleted T cells, or PBMCs. Deeply sampled blood TCRbeta repertoires from subjects exposed to, actively infected with, or recovered from COVID-19 were included in the dataset. A freely available public database, intended as a resource for researchers studying the immune response to SARS-CoV-2, is where the repertoires were released. The samples were drawn from the first 160 participants of the ongoing ImmuneRACE study and from under 1,500 subjects provided by 6 global collaborators. Sample metadata almost always included a de-identified subject ID, COVID-19 status, age in years and sex. Where available, HLA class I and class II types were taken from metadata supplied by the sample provider and were not determined by assay-based typing.

What the study reported, not specific to this receptor: How much clinical and demographic metadata was included differed by source and by participant, and the metadata was provided uncurated.

According to the germline V gene (reference sequence), CDR1 reads GTSNPN and CDR2 reads SVGIG. The CDR3 sequence holds 13 residues, the cysteine and phenylalanine included. Only the CDR3 portion is preserved as DNA: 39 bases, with reading frame beginning at the first base. Trimming removed 2 bases from V and 4 bases from J, leaving 9 bases between the germline ends. Each collaborating institution followed its own protocols to collect whole blood in K2EDTA tubes. For TCRbeta analysis, collaborators shipped samples as frozen whole blood, isolated PBMCs, or DNA extracted from either of those sample types. TCRbeta CDR3 regions were amplified from genomic DNA by means of the immunoSEQ Assay, a bias-controlled multiplex PCR. The original pipeline was this. The number of nucleated cells in each sample was estimated from the amplification of reference gene primers within the assay. To quantify the absolute abundance of each unique TCRbeta CDR3 rearrangement, sequence reads were collapsed and filtered. For each sample, productive Simpson clonality was calculated as the square root of Simpson's diversity index over productive rearrangements. This is the immuneACCESS table as TCRdb keeps it, with only in-frame sequences that have V and J called. A part of the clones is gone; compared with another copy, unresolved V genes explain less than half, and the rest is unexplained. V and J calls and clone size are copied from that table; D and trimming were computed from the DNA. This sample has about 140,000 clones in its table, and 75% to 80% of those were observed once. Roughly 8.9% of the sample comes from the top ten.

The source is a woman aged 50 to 60 with active or convalescent COVID-19. The sequencing input was peripheral blood. The chain employs TRBV30 and TRBJ1-5; 5 matching bases give a weak D call of TRBD1. The CDR3 region reads CAWSPQGNQPQHF. The DNA is TGTGCCTGGAGTCCGCAGGGTAATCAGCCCCAGCATTTT.